Listed below are T cell receptor beta chains from one sample, sequenced in a study of blood T cell repertoires in COVID-19. Generated by immunoSEQ multiplex PCR, the TCRdb table keeps only in-frame clones and is missing some. This table has about 26,000 clones, around 92% appearing once. Sequenced input: peripheral blood. The source is a human donor in a cohort sampled during active COVID-19. Both conserved end residues are part of each CDR3. Each record gives: D gene, V gene, clone size, J gene, CDR3 protein, CDR3 DNA. A D gene is named only where the DNA matches it firmly. Clone sizes are given selectively: once, few, many, or a class where the clone is expanded.

.	TRBV7-8	once	TRBJ1-3	CASSPPGGRNTIYF	TGTGCCAGCAGCCCCCCGGGGGGCAGAAACACCATATATTTT
TRBD2	TRBV4-1	.	TRBJ2-5	CASSQEGELAGGRRTQYF	TGCGCCAGCAGCCAGGAAGGGGAGCTAGCGGGGGGGCGACGGACCCAGTACTTC
.	TRBV18	.	TRBJ2-2	CASSPTDSPGGELFF	TGTGCCAGCTCACCAACTGACAGCCCGGGCGGGGAGCTGTTTTTT
.	TRBV7-2	.	TRBJ1-2	CASSPEASTNYGYTF	TGTGCCAGCAGCCCCGAAGCAAGCACTAACTATGGCTACACCTTC
TRBD1	TRBV19	.	TRBJ1-2	CASSIDLSNRGRGYTF	TGTGCCAGTAGTATAGATTTATCAAACAGGGGTCGGGGCTACACCTTC
.	TRBV7-9	.	TRBJ1-1	CASLPSGSGGSTEAFF	TGTGCCAGCCTACCATCAGGGTCCGGGGGTTCTACTGAAGCTTTCTTT
.	TRBV25-1	once	TRBJ2-3	CASSEFQGPDTQYF	TGTGCCAGCAGTGAATTCCAGGGGCCGGATACGCAGTATTTT
TRBD2	TRBV5-1	.	TRBJ2-3	CASSLRPAGAGADTQYF	TGCGCCAGCAGCTTGCGGCCAGCGGGGGCGGGAGCAGATACGCAGTATTTT
.	TRBV5-1	.	TRBJ2-5	CASSLGHLGGETQYF	TGCGCCAGCAGCTTGGGACACCTGGGTGGAGAGACCCAGTACTTC
.	TRBV3-1/TRBV3-2	once	TRBJ2-7	CASSRVQGYEQYF	TGTGCCAGCAGTCGGGTCCAGGGCTACGAGCAGTACTTC
.	TRBV25-1	.	TRBJ1-6	CASSLTGGGSPLHF	TGTGCCAGCAGCTTGACAGGAGGTGGTTCACCCCTCCACTTT
TRBD1	TRBV5-6	.	TRBJ2-2	CASRVGQGVTGELFF	TGTGCCAGCAGGGTGGGACAGGGTGTCACCGGGGAGCTGTTTTTT
TRBD1	TRBV5-1	.	TRBJ1-2	CASSPGQGFGYTF	TGCGCCAGCAGCCCGGGACAGGGCTTTGGCTACACCTTC
.	TRBV2	.	TRBJ1-5	CASKGGAGPQHF	TGTGCCAGCAAGGGAGGTGCAGGGCCCCAGCATTTT
TRBD2	TRBV10-3	.	TRBJ2-2	CAIRTSGGNTGELFF	TGTGCCATTAGGACTAGCGGGGGGAACACCGGGGAGCTGTTTTTT
.	TRBV11-2	.	TRBJ1-1	CASGRGLNTEAFF	TGTGCCAGCGGAAGGGGATTAAACACTGAAGCTTTCTTT
.	TRBV4-1	.	TRBJ1-1	CASSFDTHTGMNTEAFF	TGCGCCAGCAGCTTCGATACCCACACAGGGATGAACACTGAAGCTTTCTTT
TRBD1	TRBV19	.	TRBJ2-6	CASSTDRVGANVLTF	TGTGCCAGTAGTACCGACAGGGTTGGGGCCAACGTCCTGACTTTC
.	TRBV18	.	TRBJ1-1	CASSRQGVRNTEAFF	TGTGCCAGCTCCCGCCAGGGCGTGAGGAACACTGAAGCTTTCTTT
.	TRBV10-2	.	TRBJ1-3	CASLPILSSGNTIYF	TGCGCCAGCCTACCGATCTTGAGCTCTGGAAACACCATATATTTT
.	TRBV10-1	once	TRBJ2-6	CASSESLTSGANVLTF	TGCGCCAGCAGTGAGTCGTTGACATCTGGGGCCAACGTCCTGACTTTC
.	TRBV5-1	.	TRBJ2-7	CASSQQTIGTAGEQYF	TGCGCCAGCAGCCAACAAACGATAGGGACAGCGGGCGAGCAGTACTTC
.	TRBV5-6	.	TRBJ1-5	CASSLGEGGPQHF	TGTGCCAGCAGCTTGGGGGAGGGGGGGCCCCAGCATTTT
TRBD2	TRBV29-1	once	TRBJ2-3	CSVYGLAGIGSADTQYF	TGCAGCGTTTATGGACTAGCCGGGATAGGAAGCGCAGATACGCAGTATTTT
.	TRBV28	.	TRBJ2-5	CASSLHGSGGETQYF	TGTGCCAGCAGTTTACATGGCTCAGGGGGGGAGACCCAGTACTTC
TRBD2	TRBV11-2	.	TRBJ2-1	CASSLGRTSGGSHEQFF	TGTGCCAGCAGCTTAGGACGTACTAGCGGGGGGTCTCATGAGCAGTTCTTC
.	TRBV5-1	once	TRBJ2-5	CASSLDPPQETQYF	TGCGCCAGCAGCTTGGATCCTCCCCAAGAGACCCAGTACTTC
.	TRBV7-6	.	TRBJ2-1	CASSLPGKSHEQFF	TGTGCCAGCAGCTTACCAGGGAAGTCGCATGAACAGTTCTTC
TRBD2	TRBV13	.	TRBJ2-3	CASSSRTSGGVTDTQYF	TGTGCCAGCAGCTCCCGGACTAGCGGGGGGGTCACAGATACGCAGTATTTT
.	TRBV4-1	.	TRBJ2-5	CASSQDRGETQYF	TGCGCCAGCAGCCAAGACAGGGGAGAGACCCAGTACTTC
TRBD1	TRBV5-1	medium-sized	TRBJ2-7	CASSADRAYSYEQYF	TGCGCCAGCAGCGCTGACAGGGCTTACTCCTACGAGCAGTACTTC
TRBD1	TRBV18	once	TRBJ2-1	CASSPGTGVFANEQFF	TGTGCCAGCTCACCAGGGACAGGGGTTTTCGCCAATGAGCAGTTCTTC
.	TRBV12-5	once	TRBJ2-3	CASGYTGSTDTQYF	TGTGCTAGTGGTTATACAGGGAGCACAGATACGCAGTATTTT
TRBD1	TRBV9	.	TRBJ2-5	CASSPGQGSGETQYF	TGTGCCAGCAGCCCGGGACAGGGTAGTGGAGAGACCCAGTACTTC
TRBD2	TRBV9	.	TRBJ2-5	CASSAPTSGGPETQYF	TGTGCCAGCAGCGCACCTACTAGCGGGGGGCCAGAGACCCAGTACTTC
.	TRBV2	.	TRBJ1-2	CAIPPLSGFYGYTF	TGTGCCATTCCACCCCTCTCAGGGTTCTATGGCTACACCTTC
.	TRBV9	.	TRBJ2-2	CASSARPGAGAFPGELFF	TGTGCCAGCAGCGCGCGGCCCGGTGCGGGGGCGTTTCCCGGGGAGCTGTTTTTT
.	TRBV6-5	few	TRBJ1-3	CASSHRAGNTIYF	TGTGCCAGCAGCCACAGGGCTGGAAACACCATATATTTT
TRBD2	TRBV6-5	.	TRBJ2-3	CASSRGDTDTQYF	TGTGCCAGCAGTCGGGGGGACACAGATACGCAGTATTTT
.	TRBV25-1	.	TRBJ1-2	CASRPSVNYGYTF	TGTGCCAGCAGACCCAGTGTTAACTATGGCTACACCTTC
.	TRBV9	.	TRBJ1-6	CASSVDGFSSYNSPLHF	TGTGCCAGCAGCGTAGACGGTTTTAGCTCCTATAATTCACCCCTCCACTTT
.	TRBV12-3/TRBV12-4	once	TRBJ2-5	CASSFPGGTQYF	TGTGCCAGCAGTTTCCCCGGGGGGACCCAGTACTTC
.	TRBV2	.	TRBJ1-4	CASRVGQGEKLFF	TGTGCCAGCAGGGTCGGGCAGGGGGAAAAACTGTTTTTT
.	TRBV5-4	.	TRBJ2-3	CASSLGGEADTQYF	TGTGCCAGCAGCTTGGGAGGGGAGGCAGATACGCAGTATTTT
TRBD2	TRBV5-1	once	TRBJ2-3	CASSFSGVKTDTQYF	TGCGCCAGCAGCTTTAGCGGGGTTAAGACAGATACGCAGTATTTT
TRBD2	TRBV7-9	.	TRBJ2-3	CASRSTLAGVGDTQYF	TGTGCCAGCAGATCTACACTAGCGGGGGTTGGAGATACGCAGTATTTT
TRBD1	TRBV6-5	.	TRBJ2-2	CASSSGTVNTGELFF	TGTGCCAGCAGTTCCGGGACAGTGAACACCGGGGAGCTGTTTTTT
.	TRBV5-6	.	TRBJ2-2	CASSLARYRATGELFF	TGTGCCAGCAGCTTGGCCCGGTACAGGGCCACCGGGGAGCTGTTTTTT
.	TRBV19	.	TRBJ2-3	CASNVGATDTQYF	TGTGCCAGTAACGTAGGGGCCACAGATACGCAGTATTTT
TRBD2	TRBV6-1	.	TRBJ2-5	CASSERTSGQETQYF	TGTGCCAGCAGTGAACGGACTAGCGGCCAAGAGACCCAGTACTTC